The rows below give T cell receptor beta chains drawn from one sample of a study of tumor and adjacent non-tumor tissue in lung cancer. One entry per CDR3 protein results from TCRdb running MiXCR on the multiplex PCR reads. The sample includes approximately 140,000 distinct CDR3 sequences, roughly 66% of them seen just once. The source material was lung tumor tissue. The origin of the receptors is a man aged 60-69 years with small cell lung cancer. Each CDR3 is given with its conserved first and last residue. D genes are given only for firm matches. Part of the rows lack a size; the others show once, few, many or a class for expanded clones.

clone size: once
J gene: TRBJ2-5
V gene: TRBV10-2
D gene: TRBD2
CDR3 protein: CARSVTGGPLETQYF
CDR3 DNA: TGCGCCAGGAGTGTTACGGGAGGGCCGTTGGAGACCCAGTACTTC

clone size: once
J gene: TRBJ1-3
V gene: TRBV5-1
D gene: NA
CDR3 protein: CTSSLGRSTIYF
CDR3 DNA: TGCACCAGCAGCTTGGGAAGAAGCACCATATATTTT

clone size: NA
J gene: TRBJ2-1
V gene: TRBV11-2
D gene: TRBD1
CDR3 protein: CASSSQGYELFF
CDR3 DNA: TGTGCCAGCAGCTCACAGGGGTATGAGCTATTCTTC

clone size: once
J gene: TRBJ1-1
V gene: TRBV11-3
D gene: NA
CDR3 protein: CVSSQRTDEAFF
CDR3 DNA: TGTGTCAGCAGCCAAAGGACTGATGAAGCTTTCTTT

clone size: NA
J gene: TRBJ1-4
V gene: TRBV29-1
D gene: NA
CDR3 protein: CSVGGYEKLFF
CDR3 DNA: TGCAGCGTCGGGGGTTATGAAAAACTGTTTTTT

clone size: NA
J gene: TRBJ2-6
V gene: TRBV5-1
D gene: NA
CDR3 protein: CASSLGGTVYGANVLTF
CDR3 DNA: TGCGCCAGCAGCTTGGGTGGGACGGTATATGGGGCCAACGTCCTGACTTTC

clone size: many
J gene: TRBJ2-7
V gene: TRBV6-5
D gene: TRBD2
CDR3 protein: CASSYSPREVSEQYF
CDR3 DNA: TGTGCCAGCAGTTACTCCCCCCGGGAGGTATCCGAGCAGTACTTC

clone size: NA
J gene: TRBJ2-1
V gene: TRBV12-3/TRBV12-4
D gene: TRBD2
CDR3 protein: CASSISGRIYNEQFF
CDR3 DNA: TGTGCCAGCAGCATTAGCGGGAGAATTTACAATGAGCAGTTCTTC

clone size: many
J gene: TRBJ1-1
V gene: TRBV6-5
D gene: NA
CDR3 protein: CASSYSETMNTEAFF
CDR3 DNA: TGTGCCAGCAGTTACTCCGAGACAATGAACACTGAAGCTTTCTTT

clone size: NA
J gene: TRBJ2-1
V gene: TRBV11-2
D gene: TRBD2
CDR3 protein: CASSLLTSRKNKEQFF
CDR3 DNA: TGTGCCAGCAGCTTGTTGACTAGCAGGAAGAACAAAGAGCAGTTCTTC

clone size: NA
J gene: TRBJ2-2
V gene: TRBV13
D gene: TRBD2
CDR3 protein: CASSLGRAGVDTGELFF
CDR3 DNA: TGTGCCAGCAGCTTAGGCCGGGCGGGAGTGGACACCGGGGAGCTGTTTTTT

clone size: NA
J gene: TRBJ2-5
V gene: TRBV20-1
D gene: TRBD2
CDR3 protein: CSVRAGMGLAGPQETQYF
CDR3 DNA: TGCAGTGTTCGGGCAGGGATGGGACTAGCGGGACCCCAAGAGACTCAGTACTTC